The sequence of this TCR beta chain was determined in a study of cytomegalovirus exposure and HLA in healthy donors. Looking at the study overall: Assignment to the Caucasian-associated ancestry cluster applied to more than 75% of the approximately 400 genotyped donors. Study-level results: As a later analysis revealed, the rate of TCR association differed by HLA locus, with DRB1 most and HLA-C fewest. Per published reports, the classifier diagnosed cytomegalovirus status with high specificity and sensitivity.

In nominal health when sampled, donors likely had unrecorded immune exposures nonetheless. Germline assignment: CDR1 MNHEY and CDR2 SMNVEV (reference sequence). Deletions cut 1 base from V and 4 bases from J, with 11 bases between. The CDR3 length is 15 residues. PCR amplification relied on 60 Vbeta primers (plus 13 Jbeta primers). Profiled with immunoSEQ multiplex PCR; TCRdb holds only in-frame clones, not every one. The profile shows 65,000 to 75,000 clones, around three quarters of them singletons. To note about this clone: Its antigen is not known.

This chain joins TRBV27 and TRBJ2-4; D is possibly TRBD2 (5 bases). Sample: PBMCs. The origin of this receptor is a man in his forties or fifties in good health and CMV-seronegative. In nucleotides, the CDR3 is TGTGCCAGCAGTTTATTAGGCTCGGGAAAAAACATTCAGTACTTC. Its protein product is CASSLLGSGKNIQYF.